These T cell receptor beta chains were read from a single sample in a study of early stage breast cancer tumors. Repertoires were generated with immunoSEQ multiplex PCR, while TCRdb's copy carries only in-frame clones and drops some. The sample contains fewer than 35,000 clones, approximately 70% of which appear only once. The source material was breast tumor tissue. The receptors here all came from a person aged 25-39 years with breast cancer. Both conserved end residues are part of each CDR3. Each record gives: clone size, V gene, D gene, J gene, CDR3 protein, CDR3 DNA. A D gene is named only where the DNA matches it firmly. Where a row states a size, it is once, few, many or the class of an expanded clone; other rows omit it.

few	TRBV6-5	-	TRBJ1-4	CASSLGREEKLFF	TGTGCCAGCAGTCTCGGGAGGGAGGAAAAACTGTTTTTT
-	TRBV6-5	-	TRBJ2-5	CASRRGETQYF	TGTGCCAGCAGAAGGGGAGAGACCCAGTACTTC
-	TRBV6-5	-	TRBJ2-2	CASSPAHTGELFF	TGTGCCAGCAGCCCAGCGCACACCGGGGAGCTGTTTTTT
-	TRBV9	-	TRBJ1-3	CASSVDIVSERGDTIYF	TGTGCCAGCAGCGTGGATATCGTATCGGAGCGTGGGGACACCATATATTTT
-	TRBV7-8	-	TRBJ2-2	CATSLVIGTGELFF	TGTGCCACTTCACTAGTAATAGGAACCGGGGAGCTGTTTTTT
-	TRBV29-1	-	TRBJ2-7	CSVGTHGYEQYF	TGCAGCGTTGGGACCCATGGGTACGAGCAGTACTTC
-	TRBV6-6	-	TRBJ2-7	CASSPDAPYEQYF	TGTGCCAGCAGTCCAGATGCTCCCTACGAGCAGTACTTC
-	TRBV6-5	-	TRBJ2-1	CASSYSAGVDEQFF	TGTGCCAGCAGTTACTCGGCCGGGGTGGATGAGCAGTTCTTC
-	TRBV23-1	-	TRBJ2-1	CASSQSGLIGQRCGNEQFF	TGCGCCAGCAGTCAATCGGGTTTAATAGGACAGCGTTGTGGTAATGAGCAGTTCTTC
-	TRBV7-8	-	TRBJ2-5	CASSLGSRETQYF	TGTGCCAGCAGCTTAGGGTCCCGGGAGACCCAGTACTTC